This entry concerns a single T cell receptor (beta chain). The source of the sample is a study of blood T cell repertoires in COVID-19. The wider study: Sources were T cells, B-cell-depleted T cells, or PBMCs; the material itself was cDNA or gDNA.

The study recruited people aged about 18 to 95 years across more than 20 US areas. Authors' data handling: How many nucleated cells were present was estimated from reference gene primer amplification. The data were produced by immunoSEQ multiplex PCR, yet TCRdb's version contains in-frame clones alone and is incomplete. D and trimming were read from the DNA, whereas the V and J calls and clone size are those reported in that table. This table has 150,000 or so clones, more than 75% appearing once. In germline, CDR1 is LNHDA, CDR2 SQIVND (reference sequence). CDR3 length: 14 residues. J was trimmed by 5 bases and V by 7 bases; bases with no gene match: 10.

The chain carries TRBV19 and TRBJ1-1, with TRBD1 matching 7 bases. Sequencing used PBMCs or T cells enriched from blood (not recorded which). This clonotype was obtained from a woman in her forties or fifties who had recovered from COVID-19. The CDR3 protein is CASKGRGWETEAFF. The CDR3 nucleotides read TGTGCCAGTAAGGGCAGGGGGTGGGAGACTGAAGCTTTCTTT.